What follows is one TCR beta chain and its context. This entry is derived from a study of blood T cell repertoires in COVID-19. On the study more broadly: Samples came from the United States, Italy and Spain, spanning acute and convalescent COVID-19.

TCRdb's table, derived via immunoSEQ multiplex PCR, lists solely in-frame clones and lacks some. The sample contains about 45,000 clones, around nine tenths of which appear only once. The CDR3 sequence is 15 residues long. Trimming removed 5 bases at V and 4 bases at J, with 17 bases between. Per germline, CDR1 MDHEN and CDR2 SYDVKM. This TCR was recovered from an older man with active COVID-19. Sequencing input: peripheral blood. This chain links TRBV28 with TRBJ1-2, with a tentative D call TRBD1 (5 bases). The CDR3 DNA reads as TGTGCCAGCAGTCCCAGGGAGGGAGGAGCCTATGGCTACACCTTC. Its translation is CASSPREGGAYGYTF.